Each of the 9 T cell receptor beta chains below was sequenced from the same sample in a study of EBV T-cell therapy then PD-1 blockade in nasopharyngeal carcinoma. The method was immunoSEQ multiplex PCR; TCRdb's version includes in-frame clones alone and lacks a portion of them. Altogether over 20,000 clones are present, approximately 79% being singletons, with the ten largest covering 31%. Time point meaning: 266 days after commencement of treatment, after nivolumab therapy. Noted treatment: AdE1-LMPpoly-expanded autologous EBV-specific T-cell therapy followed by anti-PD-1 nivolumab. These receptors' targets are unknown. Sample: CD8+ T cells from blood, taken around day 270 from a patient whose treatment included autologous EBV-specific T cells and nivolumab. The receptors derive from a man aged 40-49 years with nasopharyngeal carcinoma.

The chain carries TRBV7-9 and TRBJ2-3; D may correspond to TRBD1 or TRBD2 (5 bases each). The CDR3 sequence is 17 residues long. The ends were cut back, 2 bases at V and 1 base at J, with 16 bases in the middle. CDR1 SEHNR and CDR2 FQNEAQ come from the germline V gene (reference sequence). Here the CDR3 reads CASSLTLGRDGTDTQYF. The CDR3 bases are TGTGCCAGCAGCTTAACTCTGGGCCGGGACGGCACAGATACGCAGTATTTT.

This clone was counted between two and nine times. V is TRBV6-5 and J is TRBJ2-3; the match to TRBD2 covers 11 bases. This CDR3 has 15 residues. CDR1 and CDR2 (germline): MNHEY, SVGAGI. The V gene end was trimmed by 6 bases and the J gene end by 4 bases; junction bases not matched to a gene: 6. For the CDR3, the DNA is TGTGCCAGCAGGACTTTAGCGGGGGGGTCAGATACGCAGTATTTT. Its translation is CASRTLAGGSDTQYF.

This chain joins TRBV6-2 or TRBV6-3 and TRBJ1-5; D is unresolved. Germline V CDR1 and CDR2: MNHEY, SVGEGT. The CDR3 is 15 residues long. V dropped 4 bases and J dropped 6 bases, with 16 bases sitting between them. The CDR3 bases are TGTGCCAGCAGTTTCCTGGACGGATCTCCTCAGCCCCAGCATTTT. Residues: CASSFLDGSPQPQHF.

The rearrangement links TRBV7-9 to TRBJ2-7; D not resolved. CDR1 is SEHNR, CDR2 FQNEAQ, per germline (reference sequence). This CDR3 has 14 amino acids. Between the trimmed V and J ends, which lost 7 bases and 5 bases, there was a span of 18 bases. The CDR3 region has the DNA TGTGCCAGCACCATCTTATCGTCGTCGGACGAGCAGTACTTC. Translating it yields CASTILSSSDEQYF.

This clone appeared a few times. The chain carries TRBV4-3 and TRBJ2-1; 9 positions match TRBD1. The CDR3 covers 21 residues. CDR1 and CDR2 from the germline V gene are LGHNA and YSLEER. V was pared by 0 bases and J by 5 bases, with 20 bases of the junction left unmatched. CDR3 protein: CASSQDWGEQGARLLHNEQFF. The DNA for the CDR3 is TGCGCCAGCAGCCAAGATTGGGGGGAACAGGGGGCAAGACTATTACACAATGAGCAGTTCTTC.

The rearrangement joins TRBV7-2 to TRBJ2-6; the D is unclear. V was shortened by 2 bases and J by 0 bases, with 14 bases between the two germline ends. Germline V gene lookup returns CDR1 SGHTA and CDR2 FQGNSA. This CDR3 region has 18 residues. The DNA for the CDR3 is TGTGCCAGCAGCTTATCGGGCGTTCTCAGCTCTGGGGCCAACGTCCTGACTTTC. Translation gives CASSLSGVLSSGANVLTF.

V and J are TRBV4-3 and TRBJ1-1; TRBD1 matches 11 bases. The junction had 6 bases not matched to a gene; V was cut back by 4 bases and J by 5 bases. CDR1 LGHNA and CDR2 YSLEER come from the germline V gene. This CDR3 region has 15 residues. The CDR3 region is CASSPSGQGATEAFF. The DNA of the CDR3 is TGCGCCAGCAGCCCCTCCGGACAGGGGGCGACTGAAGCTTTCTTT.

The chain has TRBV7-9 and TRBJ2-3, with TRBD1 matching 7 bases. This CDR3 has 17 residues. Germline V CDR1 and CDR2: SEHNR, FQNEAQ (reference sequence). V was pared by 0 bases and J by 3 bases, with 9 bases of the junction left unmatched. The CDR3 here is CASSLADQGEQTDTQYF. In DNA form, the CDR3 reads TGTGCCAGCAGCTTAGCGGACCAGGGGGAACAGACAGATACGCAGTATTTT.

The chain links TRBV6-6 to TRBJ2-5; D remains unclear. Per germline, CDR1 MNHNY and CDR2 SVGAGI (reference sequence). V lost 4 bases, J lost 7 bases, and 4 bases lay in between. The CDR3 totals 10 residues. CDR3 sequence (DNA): TGTGCCAGCAGTTTTGGGACCCAGTACTTC. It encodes CASSFGTQYF.